This T cell receptor beta chain was identified during a study of naive and memory T cell subsets. Study-level findings and limits: In naive cells, over 90% of TCR sequences were seen only once. Between naive and memory subsets, TCR abundance power law exponents differed. In CD4 and CD8 cells, diversity dropped from naive through EMRA.

On this clonotype: Antigen unknown.

Two oligonucleotides, mixed equimolar, formed the beta constant-region primer covering TRBC1 and TRBC2. Four rounds of PCR amplified the ligated cDNA using nested alpha and beta constant-region primers plus SP2. A 12-nucleotide UMI and the SP2 primer were added to the cDNA 3' end by oligonucleotide ligation. TCRdb redid the calling of the UMI-ligation and nested PCR reads with MiXCR, one entry per CDR3 protein. Here the sample spans some 110,000 distinct CDR3 sequences, over 30% being singletons. Unmatched junction bases numbered 7, after V lost 5 bases and J lost 8 bases. The CDR3 loop spans 16 amino acids. Germline V CDR1 and CDR2: MDHEN, SYDVKM.

The sample taken for sequencing was central memory CD4+ T cells from blood. The sequence derives from a human donor in good health. The gene calls are TRBV28 and TRBJ1-6; TRBD1 matches at 12 bases. Here the CDR3 reads CASSKLGQGAHSPLHF. For the CDR3, the DNA is TGTGCCAGCAGTAAACTGGGACAGGGGGCGCATTCACCCCTCCACTTT. The whole variable domain, filled in from reference TRBV28 and TRBJ1-6, reads DVKVTQSSRYLVKRTGEKVFLECVQDMDHENMFWYRQDPGLGLRLIYFSYDVKMKEKGDIPEGYSVSREKKERFSLILESASTNQTSMYLCASSKLGQGAHSPLHFGNGTRLTVT.